The 20 T cell receptor beta chains reported below all come from one sample, sequenced in a study of cytomegalovirus exposure and HLA in healthy donors. PCR employed 60 Vbeta and 13 Jbeta primers. Sequencing used immunoSEQ multiplex PCR; TCRdb keeps in-frame clones, though not all of them. The sample lists fewer than 85,000 clones, around 78% occurring once. The sequencing sample was made of PBMCs. The receptor set was obtained from a man aged 40-49 years in good health and CMV-seronegative.

The chain has TRBV30 and TRBJ2-7, with 8 bases aligning to TRBD1. V lost 3 bases to trimming and J lost 9 bases; unmatched junction nucleotides: 16. CDR3 length equals 15 residues. CDR1 and CDR2 from the germline V gene are GTSNPN and SVGIG (reference sequence). CDR3 sequence (DNA): TGTGCCTGGAGGAGATTAGACAGGGGTAGGACCGGGCAGTACTTC. It translates to CAWRRLDRGRTGQYF.

This rearrangement joins TRBV5-1 to TRBJ2-1; 11 positions agree with TRBD2. The CDR3 loop spans 16 amino acids. The germline CDR1 and CDR2 sequences are SGHRS and YFSETQ. V lost 2 bases, J lost 5 bases, and 6 bases stayed unmatched. The CDR3 region is CASSFQPLAGDNEQFF. CDR3 DNA: TGCGCCAGCAGCTTCCAGCCACTAGCGGGGGACAATGAGCAGTTCTTC.

V gene TRBV28 combines with J gene TRBJ2-7, with TRBD1 matching over 7 bases. J lost 6 bases, V lost 6 bases, and 17 bases had no gene match. Germline values: CDR1 MDHEN, CDR2 SYDVKM. The CDR3 spans 16 residues. The CDR3 nucleotides are TGTGCCAGCAGCCTTACATCAGGGGGTAAAGGACTCGAGCAGTACTTC. This sequence encodes CASSLTSGGKGLEQYF.

The chain combines TRBV2 with TRBJ1-6; 9 positions agree with TRBD1. Germline lookup yields CDR1 SNHLY and CDR2 FYNNEI. CDR3 length equals 15 residues. J was trimmed by 7 bases and V by 6 bases; bases with no gene match: 7. CDR3 DNA: TGTGCCAGCAGCGTACAGGGGGCGGGCAATTCACCCCTCCACTTT. This encodes CASSVQGAGNSPLHF.

The chain employs TRBV5-6 and TRBJ2-3, with 12 bases lining up with TRBD2. Germline lookup yields CDR1 SGHDT and CDR2 YYEEEE. V lost 1 base to trimming and J lost 4 bases; unmatched junction nucleotides: 4. The CDR3 extends over 16 amino acids. CDR3: CASSLQLAGGPDTQYF. CDR3 DNA: TGTGCCAGCAGCTTGCAGCTAGCGGGGGGGCCAGATACGCAGTATTTT.

This chain joins TRBV9 and TRBJ2-7; TRBD2 is a possible D gene (6 bases). CDR3 length: 13 residues. Between the trimmed V and J ends, which lost 3 bases and 2 bases, there was a span of 9 bases. The V gene's germline CDR1 is SGDLS and CDR2 YYNGEE. CDR3 in DNA: TGTGCCAGCAGCGCCGGGGGACCCTACGAGCAGTACTTC. Residues: CASSAGGPYEQYF.

This clone appeared once. The chain uses TRBV29-1 and TRBJ1-2, with D perhaps TRBD1 (5 bases). This CDR3 contains 12 residues. The V end lost 7 bases, the J end lost 5 bases, and 14 bases lay between the germline ends. Germline CDR1 is SQVTM and CDR2 is ANQGSEA. CDR3 amino acids: CSAGGGQYGYTF. In DNA form, the CDR3 reads TGCAGCGCCGGGGGGGGTCAGTATGGCTACACCTTC.

The chain links TRBV27 to TRBJ1-1, with D unclear. Per germline, CDR1 MNHEY and CDR2 SMNVEV (reference sequence). This CDR3 spans 14 amino acids. Trimming removed 6 bases from V and 1 base from J, with 12 bases in between. CDR3 sequence reads: CASRNPSRNTEAFF. CDR3 bases: TGTGCCAGCAGGAACCCCTCCAGGAACACTGAAGCTTTCTTT.

The sample holds a few counts of this clone. The chain uses TRBV4-3 and TRBJ1-3; the match to TRBD1 covers 7 bases. The CDR3 has 17 amino acids. Trimming removed 0 bases from V and 0 bases from J; junction bases left unmatched: 5. Germline V gene sequence: CDR1 LGHNA, CDR2 YSLEER. CDR3 bases: TGCGCCAGCAGCCAAGATGACAGGGTTAACTCTGGAAACACCATATATTTT. Its translation: CASSQDDRVNSGNTIYF.

For this clone: The sample contains more than one DNA sequence encoding this CDR3. This chain joins TRBV7-6 and TRBJ2-2; a possible D gene is TRBD2 (6 bases). Looked up from germline, CDR1 is SGHVS and CDR2 is FNYEAQ. The length of the CDR3 is 14 residues. V lost 8 bases to trimming and J lost 0 bases, with 10 bases between them. CDR3 sequence reads: CASGRQANTGELFF. CDR3 nucleotide sequence: TGTGCCAGCGGGAGGCAGGCGAACACCGGGGAGCTGTTTTTT.

J is TRBJ2-1 and V is TRBV6-5; D not resolved. V lost 7 bases, J lost 5 bases, and 15 bases lay in between. CDR3 length: 14 residues. Germline V gene data show CDR1 as MNHEY and CDR2 as SVGAGI. CDR3 residues: CASMKSEYDNEQFF. CDR3 DNA: TGTGCCAGCATGAAGTCGGAGTACGACAATGAGCAGTTCTTC.

The genes are TRBV5-1 and TRBJ2-2, with 7 bases that match TRBD1. The V gene's germline CDR1 is SGHRS and CDR2 YFSETQ. Trimming removed 4 bases from V and 7 bases from J; junction bases left unmatched: 10. This CDR3 is built from 15 residues. CDR3 loop: CASSTGQTIGGELFF. The CDR3 region has the DNA TGCGCCAGCAGCACGGGACAGACAATCGGCGGGGAGCTGTTTTTT.

A note on this clone: One junction end disagrees with the germline gene, perhaps due to a read error. J is TRBJ1-3 and V is TRBV28, with D perhaps matching TRBD1 (5 bases). This CDR3 region has 15 residues. Germline V lookup: CDR1 MDHEN, CDR2 SYDVKM. In DNA form, the CDR3 reads TGTGCCAGCACAACACCGACAGCTACTGGAGACACCATATATTTT. Its protein product is CASTTPTATGDTIYF.

This clone came up a few times. The rearrangement uses TRBV5-5 and TRBJ2-3; 9 nucleotides align to TRBD2. There are 15 residues in the CDR3. Germline CDR1 reads SGHKS; CDR2 reads YYEKEE (reference sequence). J was trimmed by 4 bases and V by 2 bases; bases with no gene match: 5. The CDR3 is CASSFLAGAADTQYF. The CDR3, as DNA: TGTGCCAGCAGCTTTTTAGCGGGGGCGGCAGATACGCAGTATTTT. Complete variable domain (other parts from reference TRBV5-5 and TRBJ2-3): DAGVTQSPTHLIKTRGQQVTLRCSPISGHKSVSWYQQVLGQGPQFIFQYYEKEERGRGNFPDRFSARQFPNYSSELNVNALLLGDSALYLCASSFLAGAADTQYFGPGTRLTVL.

Here the CDR3 reads CASSFGSKNEKLFF. The CDR3 DNA reads TGTGCCAGCAGCTTCGGGTCAAAGAATGAAAAACTGTTTTTT. The V gene is TRBV7-9, the J gene TRBJ1-4; D call uncertain. Germline values: CDR1 SEHNR, CDR2 FQNEAQ (reference sequence). The CDR3 runs 14 residues. Trimming stripped 3 bases from V and 5 bases from J, with 10 bases between.

This chain connects TRBV6-6 to TRBJ1-1, with a tentative D call TRBD1 (6 bases). CDR3 length: 14 residues. The germline V and J ends were trimmed by 7 bases and 1 base, with 13 bases remaining between them. Germline V gene sequence: CDR1 MNHNY, CDR2 SVGAGI (reference sequence). The CDR3 nucleotides are TGTGCCAGCACCATTAGGGGACAGAACACTGAAGCTTTCTTT. As protein: CASTIRGQNTEAFF.

This clone was seen a handful of times. The chain is built from TRBV5-1 and TRBJ2-7; D is possibly TRBD1 (6 bases). Germline-derived CDR1 and CDR2 are SGHRS and YFSETQ. The CDR3 runs 14 residues. V lost 1 base and J 4 bases, leaving 12 bases between the germline ends. For the CDR3, the DNA is TGCGCCAGCAGCTTGCAGGGGCCCAGATACGAGCAGTACTTC. It codes for CASSLQGPRYEQYF.

Note on this clone: One end of the junction is discordant with germline, which a read error may explain. V gene TRBV5-6 combines with J gene TRBJ1-1; D remains unclear. The CDR3 covers 11 residues. Per germline, CDR1 SGHDT and CDR2 YYEEEE. CDR3 region: CASSSNSHRDF. In nucleotides, the CDR3 is TGTGCCAGCAGCTCTAATTCCCACCGAGATTTT.

V is TRBV12-5 and J is TRBJ2-4, with a tentative D call TRBD2 (6 bases). Germline CDR1 is LGHNT and CDR2 is FRNRAP. This CDR3 contains 17 residues. Trimming left V 0 bases short and J 1 base short, with 13 bases between. In DNA form, the CDR3 reads TGTGCTAGTGGTTTGGTACTGGGGGGACGCGCCAAAAACATTCAGTACTTC. Its protein is CASGLVLGGRAKNIQYF.

V is TRBV6-5 and J is TRBJ2-1, with TRBD1 matching over 11 bases. The CDR3 sequence is 15 residues long. The V and J ends lost 6 bases and 8 bases, in that order; junction bases with no gene match: 9. Germline CDR1 reads MNHEY; CDR2 reads SVGAGI. The CDR3 DNA sequence: TGTGCCAGCAGCCGGGACAGGGGGTTTTTATATGAGCAGTTCTTC. Translated, it gives CASSRDRGFLYEQFF.